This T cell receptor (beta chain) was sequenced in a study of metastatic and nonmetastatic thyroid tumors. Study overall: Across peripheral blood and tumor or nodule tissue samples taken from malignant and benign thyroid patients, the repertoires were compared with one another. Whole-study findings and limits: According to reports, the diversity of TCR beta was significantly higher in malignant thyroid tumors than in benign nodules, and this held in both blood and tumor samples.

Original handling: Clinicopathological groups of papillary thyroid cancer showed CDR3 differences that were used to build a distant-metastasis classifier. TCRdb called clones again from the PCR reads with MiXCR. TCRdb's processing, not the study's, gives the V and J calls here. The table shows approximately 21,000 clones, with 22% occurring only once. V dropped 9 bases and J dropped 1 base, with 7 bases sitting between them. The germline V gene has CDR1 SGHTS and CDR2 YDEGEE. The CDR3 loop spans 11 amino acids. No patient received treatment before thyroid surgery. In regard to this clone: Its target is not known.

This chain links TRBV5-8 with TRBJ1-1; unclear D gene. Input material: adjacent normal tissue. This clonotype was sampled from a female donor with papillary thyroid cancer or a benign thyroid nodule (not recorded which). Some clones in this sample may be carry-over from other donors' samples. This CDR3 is CATGRNTEAFF. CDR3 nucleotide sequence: TGTGCCACCGGCCGGAACACTGAAGCTTTCTTT.